These 14 T cell receptor beta chains came from one sample sequenced in a study of Ad26.COV2.S vaccination and SARS-CoV-2 variants. Only in-frame clones appear in the TCRdb table, and some are missing; sequencing was by immunoSEQ multiplex PCR. This table holds about 140,000 clones, about nine tenths found once. This specimen consisted of peripheral blood, obtained after recovery from COVID-19. All receptors derive from a human donor who had recovered from COVID-19.

The chain links TRBV19 to TRBJ2-7; TRBD1 aligns across 10 bases. With 5 bases clipped from V and 5 bases from J, the junction kept 3 bases outside the gene matches. CDR1 is LNHDA and CDR2 is SQIVND in the germline V gene (reference sequence). The CDR3 has 13 residues. Here the CDR3 reads CASSWTGGNEQYF. CDR3 coding DNA: TGTGCCAGTAGTTGGACAGGGGGGAACGAGCAGTACTTC. Full variable domain (missing parts from reference TRBV19 and TRBJ2-7): DGGITQSPKYLFRKEGQNVTLSCEQNLNHDAMYWYRQDPGQGLRLIYYSQIVNDFQKGDIAEGYSVSREKKESFPLTVTSAQKNPTAFYLCASSWTGGNEQYFGPGTRLTVT.

This clone was counted a single time. The rearrangement uses TRBV5-1 and TRBJ1-4, with 7 bases matching TRBD1. With V trimmed by 1 base and J by 8 bases, 5 bases remained unmatched. This CDR3 is built from 14 residues. The germline V gene has CDR1 SGHRS and CDR2 YFSETQ. CDR3 sequence reads: CASSLTGDREKLFF. The CDR3 region has the DNA TGCGCCAGCAGCTTGACAGGGGATAGGGAAAAACTGTTTTTT. Full variable domain (outside the CDR3, taken from reference TRBV5-1 and TRBJ1-4): KAGVTQTPRYLIKTRGQQVTLSCSPISGHRSVSWYQQTPGQGLQFLFEYFSETQRNKGNFPGRFSGRQFSNSRSEMNVSTLELGDSALYLCASSLTGDREKLFFGSGTQLSVL.

The chain uses TRBV5-1 and TRBJ1-2; D unresolved. Germline V gives CDR1 SGHRS, CDR2 YFSETQ. CDR3 size: 15 residues. V was pared by 6 bases and J by 1 base, with 16 bases between. Written as DNA, the CDR3 is TGCGCCAGCACAGACACGCCGAGTCTTAACTATGGCTACACCTTC. This gives the protein CASTDTPSLNYGYTF.

The chain has TRBV28 and TRBJ1-5, with 11 bases matching TRBD1. Germline CDR1 is MDHEN and CDR2 is SYDVKM. CDR3 length equals 17 residues. The V gene end was trimmed by 3 bases and the J gene end by 5 bases; junction bases not matched to a gene: 9. This chain's CDR3 is CASSFFWDRGTDQPQHF. For the CDR3, the DNA is TGTGCCAGCAGTTTTTTCTGGGACAGGGGGACTGATCAGCCCCAGCATTTT.

V gene TRBV6-5 combines with J gene TRBJ1-2; 10 positions match TRBD1. CDR3 length: 15 residues. Germline V lookup: CDR1 MNHEY, CDR2 SVGAGI. V lost 9 bases to trimming and J lost 4 bases; unmatched junction nucleotides: 11. The CDR3 region is CASRSLDRGAYGYTF. The CDR3 coding sequence is TGTGCCAGTCGAAGCTTGGACAGGGGGGCCTATGGCTACACCTTC.

V is TRBV10-2 and J is TRBJ1-1; no clear D. The length of the CDR3 is 12 residues. V dropped 8 bases and J dropped 1 base, with 8 bases sitting between them. The germline CDR1 and CDR2 sequences are WSHSY and SAAADI. This CDR3 is CASALTNTEAFF. CDR3 DNA: TGCGCCAGCGCCCTAACGAACACTGAAGCTTTCTTT.

The table lists this clone with a few counts. V is TRBV29-1 and J is TRBJ1-1; D is ambiguous. CDR1 and CDR2 (germline): SQVTM, ANQGSEA. The ends were cut back, 7 bases at V and 1 base at J, with 7 bases in the middle. CDR3 size: 11 residues. For the CDR3, the DNA is TGCAGCGGTACCCCGAACACTGAAGCTTTCTTT. This codes for CSGTPNTEAFF.

The chain links TRBV14 to TRBJ2-7; the D is unclear. Germline assignment: CDR1 SGHDN and CDR2 FVKESK. V was trimmed by 1 base and J by 5 bases, leaving 3 bases between them. The CDR3 extends over 11 amino acids. The CDR3 loop reads CASSQAHEQYF. The CDR3 DNA is TGTGCCAGCAGCCAAGCACACGAGCAGTACTTC.

The rearrangement joins TRBV11-2 to TRBJ2-1, with D hard to call. Trimming stripped 3 bases from V and 0 bases from J, with 9 bases between. Germline loops: CDR1 SGHAT, CDR2 FQNNGV. CDR3 length: 15 residues. The CDR3 loop reads CASSFDIPSYNEQFF. In DNA form, the CDR3 reads TGTGCCAGCAGCTTCGACATCCCCTCCTACAATGAGCAGTTCTTC.

V usage is TRBV11-2 and J usage is TRBJ2-4; tentatively, D is TRBD1 (6 bases). Trimming took off 7 bases at V and 9 bases at J, with 13 bases between the two ends. Germline V CDR1 and CDR2: SGHAT, FQNNGV. The CDR3 is made up of 12 amino acids. Here the CDR3 DNA reads TGTGCCAGCAAGGGGACAAGAAGCATTCAGTACTTC. It specifies CASKGTRSIQYF.

This clone occurred once. V usage is TRBV11-3 and J usage is TRBJ2-3; 10 bases line up with TRBD2. Germline trimming cut 4 bases from V and 2 bases from J; bases unmatched to any gene: 6. Germline V gene data show CDR1 as SGHNT and CDR2 as YENEEA. There are 16 residues in the CDR3. The DNA of the CDR3 is TGTGCCAGCAGCTCCCGGACTAGCGGAAACACAGATACGCAGTATTTT. Amino acid sequence: CASSSRTSGNTDTQYF.

The chain carries TRBV6-5 and TRBJ1-5; TRBD1 might be the D (6 bases). V lost 0 bases to trimming and J lost 4 bases, with 7 bases between them. CDR3 size: 14 residues. Germline CDR1 and CDR2: MNHEY and SVGAGI. CDR3 region: CASSYSRGNQPQHF. The CDR3, as DNA: TGTGCCAGCAGTTACTCGAGGGGGAATCAGCCCCAGCATTTT.

The rearrangement links TRBV29-1 to TRBJ1-1; TRBD1 aligns across 7 bases. The ends lost 5 bases at V and 7 bases at J; junction bases unmatched: 7. CDR3 size: 12 residues. Germline V CDR1 and CDR2: SQVTM, ANQGSEA. CDR3 DNA: TGCAGCGTTAGACAGGGCGGAATTGAAGCTTTCTTT. Translation: CSVRQGGIEAFF.

This rearrangement joins TRBV28 to TRBJ2-2, with 7 bases that match TRBD2. CDR1 is MDHEN and CDR2 is SYDVKM in the germline V gene. V trimming: 7 bases; J trimming: 3 bases; junction bases outside the gene matches: 8. This CDR3 is built from 15 residues. CDR3 protein: CASTTSGIHTGELFF. The CDR3 bases are TGTGCCAGCACCACCAGCGGGATCCACACCGGGGAGCTGTTTTTT.